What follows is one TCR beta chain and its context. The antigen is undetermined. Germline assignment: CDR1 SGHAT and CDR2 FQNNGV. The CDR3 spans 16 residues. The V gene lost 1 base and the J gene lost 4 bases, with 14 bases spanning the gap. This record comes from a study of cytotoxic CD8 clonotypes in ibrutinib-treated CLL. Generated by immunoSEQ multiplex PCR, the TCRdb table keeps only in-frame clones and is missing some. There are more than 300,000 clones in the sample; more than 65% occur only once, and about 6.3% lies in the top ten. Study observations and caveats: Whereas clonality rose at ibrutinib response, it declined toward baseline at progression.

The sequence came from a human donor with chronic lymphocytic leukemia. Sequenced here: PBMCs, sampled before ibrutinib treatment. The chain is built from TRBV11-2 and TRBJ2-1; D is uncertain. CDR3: CASSLVISVRYNEQFF. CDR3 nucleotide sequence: TGTGCCAGCAGCTTAGTTATATCTGTGCGATACAATGAGCAGTTCTTC.